This T cell receptor (beta chain) comes out of a study of shared clonotypes between healthy human individuals. Whole-study results and caveats: Among non-shared clonotypes, generation probabilities were lower than among those shared by all four donors. Rarefaction analysis demonstrated incomplete sorted-subset sequencing notwithstanding large depth.

Of note for this clone: Its antigen is still unknown.

Produced via immunoSEQ multiplex PCR; TCRdb's table is partial and in-frame only. Seen here are some 900,000 clones, about three quarters observed once, and the top ten hold nearly 1.5%. V was cut by 3 bases and J by 0 bases, with 9 bases left in between. From germline, CDR1 is MNHEY and CDR2 SMNVEV (reference sequence). The CDR3 has 16 amino acids. This TCR came from a man in his late teens or twenties in good health. This chain joins TRBV27 and TRBJ1-6, with a possible D match to TRBD1 (5 bases). The sequenced sample consisted of memory CD4+ T cells sorted from blood. Sample subset: CD45RA-negative fraction. The CDR3 loop is CASSLQGSSYNSPLHF. In DNA form, the CDR3 reads TGTGCCAGCAGTTTGCAGGGAAGCTCCTATAATTCACCCCTCCACTTT.